The T cell receptor (beta chain) under discussion was sequenced for a study of shared clonotypes between healthy human individuals (dated by TCRdb to 2020 to 2021). At the level of the whole study: The cohort comprised a couple of women and a few men aged 18 to 49 years. Blood TCR repertoires of four to six healthy adults were deeply sequenced to estimate repertoire size and the extent of clonotype sharing between individuals. Different laboratories and diverse techniques were used to prepare libraries and sequence TCR repertoires, to increase sequencing depth and limit assay-specific biases. Each donor's leukapheresis produced roughly between roughly 0.94 and 9.5 billion PBMCs.

Healthy HIV-negative adults with no recently reported acute infections or vaccinations were included as donors. Only Caucasian adults living in Nashville, Tennessee, USA were represented among the donors. For unsorted samples, tens of millions of PBMCs were counted and genomic DNA was extracted with the QIAamp DNA Blood Mini kit. Blood was collected by leukapheresis, and PBMCs were isolated by Ficoll-Histopaque density gradient centrifugation and then cryopreserved in liquid nitrogen vapor phase. Taken from cysteine to phenylalanine, the CDR3 has 16 residues. Of all the DNA, just the CDR3 is kept, 48 bases in frame from base 1. From a lookup of the germline V gene, CDR1 and CDR2 are MGHRA and YSYEKL. Unmatched junction bases come to 7, with V trimmed by 1 base and J by 4 bases. Here is what the overall study found, with its caveats: Because the study included a small number of donors, the genetic and exposure-history diversity represented was limited. Based on pairwise subsampling, the degree of clonotype sharing among donors was expected to be affected by sequencing depth. Only blood was sampled, and tissue TCR repertoires likely differ from those in blood.

For this clone: This clone's antigen is unknown. Base qualities were left out, and no much larger clone turns up one base away.

Using the deep immunoSEQ assay, multiplex PCR amplified TCR CDR3 regions from genomic DNA. For each cell subset, the extracted genomic DNA was distributed evenly across all wells of several immunoSEQ 96-well plates, and each plate served as one replicate. For unsorted PBMC, each replicate PCR was loaded with approximately 330 ng genomic DNA, equivalent to roughly 33,000 T cell genomes. Unsorted PBMC genomic DNA was sequenced across ten immunoSEQ deep assay plates. Purified libraries were measured with a Qubit 3.0 fluorometer, size-checked on a Bioanalyzer 2100, and measured again with the KAPA Library Quantification kit. Every immunoSEQ 96-well plate was sequenced on a dedicated single-read 150-cycle Illumina NextSeq 550 flow cell. The authors processed their data as follows. Because only junctional sequences without quality scores were contained in the immunoSEQ output, filtering matching that applied to full-length reads could not be performed. Sequences were annotated with PyIR, a Python wrapper for IgBLAST v1.9, and V/J genes and CDR3 were assigned using IMGT germline references. Reads were filtered out if the reads had weak V/J assignments (E-value above 1e-6), no CDR3, stop codons, out-of-frame junctions, or ambiguous translated residues. V3J clonotypes were defined by identical inferred V gene, J gene, and CDR3 amino acid sequence. The percentage overlap between two repertoires was calculated by dividing the number of shared unique clonotypes by the size of the smaller repertoire. RTK rarefaction, the Chao1 estimator, and Recon v2.1 estimates of unobserved clonotypes were used to assess repertoire richness. Imported from immuneACCESS, the table was reduced by TCRdb to in-frame sequences with V and J called. These copies leave out some clones; in studies compared against another copy, an unresolved V gene accounts for under half, and the cause of the remainder is not known. That table supplies the V and J calls and clone size; D and trimming were determined from the DNA. The sample table holds 520,000 or so clones, of which roughly 78% were seen once. The biggest ten clones account for under 15% of the sample.

The clonotype was recovered from a woman between 40 and 55 years old in good health. Some clones in this sample may be carry-over from other donors' samples. The sequenced material came from PBMCs. The sequence is built from TRBV4-1 and TRBJ2-5; TRBD2 fits 9 bases in the junction. The CDR3 in this case is CASSQVFGGRGETQYF. The nucleotides read TGCGCCAGCAGCCAAGTGTTCGGCGGGAGGGGAGAGACCCAGTACTTC.